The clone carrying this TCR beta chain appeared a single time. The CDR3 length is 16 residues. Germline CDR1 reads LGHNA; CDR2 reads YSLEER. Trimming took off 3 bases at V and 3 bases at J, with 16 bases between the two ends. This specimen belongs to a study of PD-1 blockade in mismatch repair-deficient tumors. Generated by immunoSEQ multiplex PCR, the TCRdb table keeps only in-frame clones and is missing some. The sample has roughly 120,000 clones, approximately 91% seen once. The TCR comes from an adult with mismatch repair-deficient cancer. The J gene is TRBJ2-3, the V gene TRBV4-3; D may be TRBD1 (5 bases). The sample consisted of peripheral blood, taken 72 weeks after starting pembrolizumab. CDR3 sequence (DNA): TGCGCCAGCAGCCATCTTGGCAGGGCGTCAACAGATACGCAGTATTTT. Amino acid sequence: CASSHLGRASTDTQYF.